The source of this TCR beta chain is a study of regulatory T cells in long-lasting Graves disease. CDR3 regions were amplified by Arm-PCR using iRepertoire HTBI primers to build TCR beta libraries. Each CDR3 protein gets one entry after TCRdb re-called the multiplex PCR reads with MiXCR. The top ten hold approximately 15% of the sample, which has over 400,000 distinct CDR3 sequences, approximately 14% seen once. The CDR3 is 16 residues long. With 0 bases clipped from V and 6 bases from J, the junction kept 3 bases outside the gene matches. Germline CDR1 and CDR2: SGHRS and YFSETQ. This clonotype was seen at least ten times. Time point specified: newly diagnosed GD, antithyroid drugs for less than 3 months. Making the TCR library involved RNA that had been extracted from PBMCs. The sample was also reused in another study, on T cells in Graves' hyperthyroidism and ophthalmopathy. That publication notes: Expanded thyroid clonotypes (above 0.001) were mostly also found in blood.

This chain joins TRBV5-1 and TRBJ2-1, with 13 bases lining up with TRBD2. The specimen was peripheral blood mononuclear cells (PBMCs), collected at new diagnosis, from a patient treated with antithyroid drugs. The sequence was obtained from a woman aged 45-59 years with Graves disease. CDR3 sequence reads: CASSLEGLAGPNEQFF. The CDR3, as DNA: TGCGCCAGCAGCTTGGAGGGACTAGCGGGACCCAATGAGCAGTTCTTC.